One and the same sample provided the 22 T cell receptor beta chains below, sequenced in a study of blood T cell repertoires in COVID-19. Only in-frame clones appear in the TCRdb table, and some are missing; sequencing was by immunoSEQ multiplex PCR. The repertoire holds 350,000 to 400,000 clones, 75% to 90% seen once, with 7% to 7.5% in the top ten. Material for sequencing was peripheral blood. The receptors originated from a woman aged 55-75 years with COVID-19, enrolled during active disease.

The rearrangement links TRBV4-1 to TRBJ1-2; D may be TRBD1 (5 bases). This CDR3 is built from 14 residues. With 1 base removed from V and 6 bases from J, the gap between germline ends came to 12 bases. CDR1 MGHRA and CDR2 YSYEKL come from the germline V gene. The CDR3 loop is CASSQGQGWDGYTF. In DNA, the CDR3 is TGCGCCAGCAGCCAAGGGCAGGGCTGGGATGGCTACACCTTC.

V is TRBV4-1 and J is TRBJ1-5, with D hard to call. The length of the CDR3 is 17 residues. Trimming left V 5 bases short and J 2 bases short, with 19 bases between. CDR1 MGHRA and CDR2 YSYEKL come from the germline V gene. The CDR3 sequence is CASSKRDLPSGNQPQHF. Here the CDR3 DNA reads TGCGCCAGCAGCAAACGGGATCTCCCCTCTGGCAATCAGCCCCAGCATTTT.

The chain uses TRBV5-1 and TRBJ2-3; 8 bases align to TRBD2. Per the germline V gene, CDR1 is SGHRS and CDR2 is YFSETQ. The CDR3 has 17 amino acids. Trimming took 6 bases from V and 0 from J; bases not matched to a gene: 12. This CDR3 reads CASTSGGQLTSTDTQYF. The CDR3 coding sequence is TGCGCCAGCACGAGCGGGGGCCAATTGACTAGCACAGATACGCAGTATTTT.

The V call is TRBV5-1, the J call TRBJ2-5; TRBD1 matches at 7 bases. The CDR3 has 14 residues. Germline V gene lookup returns CDR1 SGHRS and CDR2 YFSETQ. Trimming cost V 1 base and J 5 bases; bases outside gene matches: 5. CDR3 amino acids: CASSLIWGQETQYF. CDR3 coding DNA: TGCGCCAGCAGCTTGATCTGGGGACAGGAGACCCAGTACTTC.

The chain joins TRBV27 to TRBJ2-5; a weak D match, TRBD1 (5 bases). Looked up from germline, CDR1 is MNHEY and CDR2 is SMNVEV (reference sequence). The V gene lost 4 bases and the J gene lost 0 bases, with 9 bases spanning the gap. The CDR3 sequence is 14 residues long. Written as DNA, the CDR3 is TGTGCCAGCAGTTCAGCAGGGTACCAAGAGACCCAGTACTTC. Translation: CASSSAGYQETQYF.

The J gene is TRBJ2-7, the V gene TRBV10-1; 11 bases align to TRBD2. The germline CDR1 and CDR2 sequences are WNHNN and SYGVQD (reference sequence). CDR3 length: 17 amino acids. The trim removed 3 bases at V and 0 bases at J, leaving 7 bases unmatched. The CDR3 protein is CASSDPSGGPSSYEQYF. CDR3 coding DNA: TGCGCCAGCAGTGACCCTAGCGGGGGGCCTAGCTCCTACGAGCAGTACTTC.

This sequence joins TRBV2 and TRBJ2-2; 11 bases are shared with TRBD2. Germline CDR1 is SNHLY and CDR2 is FYNNEI. The CDR3 covers 14 residues. V lost 6 bases to trimming and J lost 6 bases; unmatched junction nucleotides: 3. The CDR3 nucleotides read TGTGCCAGCAGAGTAGCGGGGGGGCCCGGGGAGCTGTTTTTT. Residues: CASRVAGGPGELFF.

This clone was detected only once. The chain links TRBV27 to TRBJ2-2; the match to TRBD1 covers 9 bases. V dropped 8 bases and J dropped 4; count of bases not matched to a gene: 8. The CDR3 runs to 15 residues. CDR1 MNHEY and CDR2 SMNVEV come from the germline V gene (reference sequence). CDR3 amino acids: CASSPGTGTTGELFF. The CDR3 DNA sequence: TGTGCCAGCTCACCCGGGACAGGGACCACCGGGGAGCTGTTTTTT.

The gene calls are TRBV30 and TRBJ2-7; D remains unclear. V lost 0 bases and J lost 4, with 4 bases in between. This CDR3 has 11 residues. The germline V gene encodes CDR1 GTSNPN and CDR2 SVGIG (reference sequence). The CDR3 region has the DNA TGTGCCTGGAGTGTACGGTACGAGCAGTACTTC. It is translated as CAWSVRYEQYF.

The gene calls are TRBV24-1 and TRBJ1-2; the D is unclear. The CDR3 is 12 residues long. V gave up 2 bases and J gave up 4 bases, with 4 bases separating them. CDR1 and CDR2 (germline): KGHDR, SFDVKD. CDR3 in amino acids: CATSDYGYGYTF. CDR3 nucleotide sequence: TGTGCCACCAGTGATTACGGCTATGGCTACACCTTC.

This chain joins TRBV18 and TRBJ2-7; 7 bases are a match to TRBD1. The CDR3 sequence is 15 residues long. The germline V gene encodes CDR1 KGHSH and CDR2 LQKENI. V dropped 1 base and J dropped 0; count of bases not matched to a gene: 3. CDR3 DNA sequence: TGTGCCAGCTCACCACTGACAGGGAGCTCCTACGAGCAGTACTTC. Translated: CASSPLTGSSYEQYF.

This chain links TRBV19 with TRBJ2-1; the D gene is possibly TRBD1 (6 bases). CDR1 is LNHDA, CDR2 SQIVND, per germline (reference sequence). The CDR3 is made up of 15 amino acids. Trimming removed 3 bases at V and 4 bases at J, with 13 bases between. The CDR3: CASSIGVQGYNEQFF. DNA for the CDR3: TGTGCCAGTAGTATCGGAGTACAGGGTTACAATGAGCAGTTCTTC.

This chain connects TRBV7-3 to TRBJ1-1; 7 nucleotides align to TRBD1. After removal of 3 bases from V and 5 bases from J, the junction contained 3 bases not matched to a gene. CDR3 size: 13 residues. From germline, CDR1 is SGHTA and CDR2 FQGTGA. The CDR3 is CASSFQGGTEAFF. The DNA for the CDR3 is TGTGCCAGCAGCTTTCAGGGGGGAACTGAAGCTTTCTTT. The full variable domain, with the rest looked up from reference TRBV7-3 and TRBJ1-1, is GAGVSQTPSNKVTEKGKYVELRCDPISGHTALYWYRQSLGQGPEFLIYFQGTGAADDSGLPNDRFFAVRPEGSVSTLKIQRTERGDSAVYLCASSFQGGTEAFFGQGTRLTVV.

The chain carries TRBV3-1 (or the pseudogene TRBV3-2) and TRBJ1-2; D remains ambiguous. The CDR3 is made up of 13 amino acids. The V end lost 1 base, the J end lost 4 bases, and 7 bases lay between the germline ends. Germline V gene lookup returns CDR1 LGHDT and CDR2 YNNKEL (reference sequence). DNA of the CDR3: TGTGCCAGCAGCCAAGGCGGGCCCTATGGCTACACCTTC. It specifies CASSQGGPYGYTF.

The V gene is TRBV7-2, the J gene TRBJ2-3, with TRBD2 matching 16 bases. The ends lost 6 bases at V and 2 bases at J; junction bases unmatched: 8. The CDR3 extends over 18 amino acids. CDR1 SGHTA and CDR2 FQGNSA come from the germline V gene. CDR3 coding DNA: TGTGCCAGCAGGGCCGGGACTAGCGGGGGGGGAAACACAGATACGCAGTATTTT. Its translation: CASRAGTSGGGNTDTQYF. Supplemented by reference TRBV7-2 and TRBJ2-3, the full variable domain reads GAGVSQSPSNKVTEKGKDVELRCDPISGHTALYWYRQSLGQGLEFLIYFQGNSAPDKSGLPSDRFSAERTGGSVSTLTIQRTQQEDSAVYLCASRAGTSGGGNTDTQYFGPGTRLTVL.

This sequence joins TRBV5-1 and TRBJ1-1; possible D gene TRBD1, 5 bases. The CDR3 contains 14 residues. The germline CDR1 and CDR2 sequences are SGHRS and YFSETQ. V was clipped by 0 bases and J by 1 base, with 7 bases between them. CDR3: CASSLAQGNTEAFF. DNA of the CDR3: TGCGCCAGCAGCTTGGCCCAGGGGAACACTGAAGCTTTCTTT. The full variable domain, with the rest looked up from reference TRBV5-1 and TRBJ1-1, is KAGVTQTPRYLIKTRGQQVTLSCSPISGHRSVSWYQQTPGQGLQFLFEYFSETQRNKGNFPGRFSGRQFSNSRSEMNVSTLELGDSALYLCASSLAQGNTEAFFGQGTRLTVV.

The rearrangement uses TRBV19 and TRBJ2-7, with D possibly matching TRBD2 (5 bases). The CDR3 is made up of 15 amino acids. The V gene lost 4 bases and the J gene lost 7 bases, with 20 bases spanning the gap. Per germline, CDR1 LNHDA and CDR2 SQIVND (reference sequence). This CDR3 reads CASSTSPAPPGEQYF. The DNA for the CDR3 is TGTGCCAGTAGTACGTCACCGGCCCCACCGGGGGAGCAGTACTTC. The variable domain in full, with the rest retrieved from reference TRBV19 and TRBJ2-7, is DGGITQSPKYLFRKEGQNVTLSCEQNLNHDAMYWYRQDPGQGLRLIYYSQIVNDFQKGDIAEGYSVSREKKESFPLTVTSAQKNPTAFYLCASSTSPAPPGEQYFGPGTRLTVT.

The V and J genes are TRBV19 and TRBJ1-6; D perhaps matches TRBD1 (6 bases). The CDR3 covers 12 residues. Deletions cut 6 bases from V and 7 bases from J, with 7 bases between. Germline-derived CDR1 and CDR2 are LNHDA and SQIVND (reference sequence). The CDR3 DNA is TGTGCCAGTAGCCAGGGGAATTCACCCCTCCACTTT. Translating gives CASSQGNSPLHF.

The chain combines TRBV2 with TRBJ2-1; D might be TRBD1 (6 bases). Trimming shortened V by 2 bases and J by 6 bases, and 14 bases separated the two germline ends. Germline V lookup: CDR1 SNHLY, CDR2 FYNNEI. The CDR3 has 15 amino acids. The DNA for the CDR3 is TGTGCCAGCAGTGAAAGACAGGTCATAGGCAATGAGCAGTTCTTC. It codes for CASSERQVIGNEQFF.

The chain joins TRBV9 to TRBJ1-3, with 8 bases fitting TRBD1. V was pared by 0 bases and J by 3 bases, with 5 bases of the junction left unmatched. In germline, CDR1 is SGDLS, CDR2 YYNGEE. The CDR3 contains 16 residues. The CDR3 coding sequence is TGTGCCAGCAGCGTAGGTCAGGGGGCTGTTGGAAACACCATATATTTT. Translated: CASSVGQGAVGNTIYF. Based on the CDR3 plus reference TRBV9 and TRBJ1-3, the full variable domain is DSGVTQTPKHLITATGQRVTLRCSPRSGDLSVYWYQQSLDQGLQFLIQYYNGEERAKGNILERFSAQQFPDLHSELNLSSLELGDSALYFCASSVGQGAVGNTIYFGEGSWLTVV.

The CDR3 coding sequence is TGTGCCAGCAGCTTAGCCCCGACAGGATCCACTGAAGCTTTCTTT. This codes for CASSLAPTGSTEAFF. V is TRBV11-2 and J is TRBJ1-1; D possibly corresponds to TRBD1 (6 bases). Trimming removed 1 base at V and 4 bases at J, with 13 bases between. This CDR3 has 15 residues. The germline gives CDR1 SGHAT, CDR2 FQNNGV.

The V gene is TRBV7-9, the J gene TRBJ2-1; 7 bases are shared with TRBD2. J lost 7 bases, V lost 5 bases, and 11 bases had no gene match. The CDR3 extends over 15 amino acids. Per the germline V gene, CDR1 is SEHNR and CDR2 is FQNEAQ (reference sequence). The CDR3 reads CASSPGLAVVNEQFF. CDR3 DNA: TGTGCCAGCAGCCCCGGCCTAGCGGTTGTGAATGAGCAGTTCTTC.